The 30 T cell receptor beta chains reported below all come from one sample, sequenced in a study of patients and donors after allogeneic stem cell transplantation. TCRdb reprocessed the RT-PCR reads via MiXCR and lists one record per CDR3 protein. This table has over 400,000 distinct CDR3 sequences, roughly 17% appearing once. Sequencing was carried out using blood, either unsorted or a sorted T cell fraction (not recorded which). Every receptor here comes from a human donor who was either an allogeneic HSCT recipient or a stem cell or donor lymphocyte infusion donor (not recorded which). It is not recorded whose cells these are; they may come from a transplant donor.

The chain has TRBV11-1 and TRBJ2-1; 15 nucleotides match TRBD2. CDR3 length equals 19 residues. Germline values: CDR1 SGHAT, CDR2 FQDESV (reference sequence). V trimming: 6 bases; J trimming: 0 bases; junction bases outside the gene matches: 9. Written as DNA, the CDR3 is TGTGCCAGCAGGGAGGGCTGGACTAGCGGGAGGGCCTCCTACAATGAGCAGTTCTTC. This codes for CASREGWTSGRASYNEQFF.

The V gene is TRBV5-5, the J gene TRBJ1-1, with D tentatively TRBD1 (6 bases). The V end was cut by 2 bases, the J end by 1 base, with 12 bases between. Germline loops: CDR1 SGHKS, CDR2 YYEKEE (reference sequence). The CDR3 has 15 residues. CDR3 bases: TGTGCCAGCAGCTTCGGGGGGCTAGGGAACACTGAAGCTTTCTTT. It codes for CASSFGGLGNTEAFF.

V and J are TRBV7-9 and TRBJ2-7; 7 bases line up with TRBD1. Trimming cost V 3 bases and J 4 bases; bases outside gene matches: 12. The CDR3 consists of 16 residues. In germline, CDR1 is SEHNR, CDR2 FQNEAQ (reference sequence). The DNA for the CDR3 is TGTGCCAGCAGCTTTCCCCGGGGACAGCGAAATTACGAGCAGTACTTC. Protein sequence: CASSFPRGQRNYEQYF.

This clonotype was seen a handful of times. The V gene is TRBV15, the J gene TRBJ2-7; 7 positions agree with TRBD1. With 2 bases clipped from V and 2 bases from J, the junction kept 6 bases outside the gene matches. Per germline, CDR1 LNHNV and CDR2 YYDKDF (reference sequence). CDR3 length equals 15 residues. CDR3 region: CATSRSNRGTYEQYF. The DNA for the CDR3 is TGTGCCACCAGCAGATCTAACAGGGGTACCTACGAGCAGTACTTC.

CDR3 in DNA: TGTGCCAGCAACCAAGACAGGGGGCAAGATACGCAGTATTTT. It encodes CASNQDRGQDTQYF. The genes are TRBV2 and TRBJ2-3; 10 positions agree with TRBD1. J was trimmed by 5 bases and V by 7 bases; bases with no gene match: 6. Germline V lookup: CDR1 SNHLY, CDR2 FYNNEI. This CDR3 contains 14 residues.

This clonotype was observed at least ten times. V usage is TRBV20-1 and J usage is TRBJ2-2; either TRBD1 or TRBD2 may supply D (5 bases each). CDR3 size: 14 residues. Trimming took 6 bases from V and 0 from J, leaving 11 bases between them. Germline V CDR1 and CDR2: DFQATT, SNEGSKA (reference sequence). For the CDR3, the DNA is TGCAGTGCGAGGGACGGTGCGAACACCGGGGAGCTGTTTTTT. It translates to CSARDGANTGELFF.

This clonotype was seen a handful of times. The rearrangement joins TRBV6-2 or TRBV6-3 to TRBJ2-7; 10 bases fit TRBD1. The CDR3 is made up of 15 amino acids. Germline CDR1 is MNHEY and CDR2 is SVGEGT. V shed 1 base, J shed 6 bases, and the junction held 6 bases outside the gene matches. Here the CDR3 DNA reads TGTGCCAGCAGTTACTTGGGGACAGGGGCGTTCGAGCAGTACTTC. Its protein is CASSYLGTGAFEQYF.

In DNA form, the CDR3 reads TGCGCCTCCAATCCGGGACTAGCCCAAGAGACCCAGTACTTC. Its translation: CASNPGLAQETQYF. The chain combines TRBV5-1 with TRBJ2-5; the match to TRBD2 covers 9 bases. The CDR3 spans 14 residues. The ends lost 10 bases at V and 1 base at J; junction bases unmatched: 8. Per germline, CDR1 SGHRS and CDR2 YFSETQ.

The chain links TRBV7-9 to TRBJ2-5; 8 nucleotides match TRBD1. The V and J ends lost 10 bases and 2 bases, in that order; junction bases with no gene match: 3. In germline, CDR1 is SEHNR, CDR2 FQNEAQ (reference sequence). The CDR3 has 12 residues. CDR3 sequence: CAIRTGQETQYF. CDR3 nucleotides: TGTGCCATCAGGACAGGGCAAGAGACCCAGTACTTC.

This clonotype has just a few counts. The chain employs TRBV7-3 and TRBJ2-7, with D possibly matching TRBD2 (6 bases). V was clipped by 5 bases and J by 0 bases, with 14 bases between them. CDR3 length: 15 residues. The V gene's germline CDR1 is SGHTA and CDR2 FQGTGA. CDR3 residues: CASSPMAGSSYEQYF. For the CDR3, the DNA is TGTGCCAGCAGCCCAATGGCGGGAAGCTCCTACGAGCAGTACTTC.

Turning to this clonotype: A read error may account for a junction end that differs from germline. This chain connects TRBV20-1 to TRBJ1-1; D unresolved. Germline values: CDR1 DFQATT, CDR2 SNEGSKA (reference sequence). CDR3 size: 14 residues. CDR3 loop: CSVRDPLGRTEAFF. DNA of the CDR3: TGCAGTGTTAGAGATCCTCTCGGGCGGACTGAAGCTTTCTTT.

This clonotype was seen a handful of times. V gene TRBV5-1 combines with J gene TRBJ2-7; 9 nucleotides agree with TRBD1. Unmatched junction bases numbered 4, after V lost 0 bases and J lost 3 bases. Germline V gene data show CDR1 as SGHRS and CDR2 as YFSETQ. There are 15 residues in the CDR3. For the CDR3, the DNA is TGCGCCAGCAGCTTGGGGGGACAGGGTTTCTACGAGCAGTACTTC. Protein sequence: CASSLGGQGFYEQYF.

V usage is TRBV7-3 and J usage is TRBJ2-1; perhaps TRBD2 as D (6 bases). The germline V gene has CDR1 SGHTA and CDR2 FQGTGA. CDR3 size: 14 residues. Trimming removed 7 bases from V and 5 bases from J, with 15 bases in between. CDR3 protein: CASTAGRGNNEQFF. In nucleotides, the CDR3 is TGTGCCAGCACTGCGGGGCGGGGAAACAATGAGCAGTTCTTC.

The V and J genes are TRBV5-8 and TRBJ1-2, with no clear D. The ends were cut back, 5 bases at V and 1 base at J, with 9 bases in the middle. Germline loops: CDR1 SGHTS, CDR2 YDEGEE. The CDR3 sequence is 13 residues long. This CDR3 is CASSSGSNYGYTF. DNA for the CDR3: TGTGCCAGCAGTTCCGGAAGTAACTATGGCTACACCTTC.

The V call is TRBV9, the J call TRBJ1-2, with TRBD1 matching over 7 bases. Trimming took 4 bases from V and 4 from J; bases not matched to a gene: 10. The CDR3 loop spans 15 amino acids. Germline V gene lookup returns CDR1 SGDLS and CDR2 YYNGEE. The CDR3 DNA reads TGTGCCAGCAGCAAGAGAGGGGGCTCTGGCTATGGCTACACCTTC. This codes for CASSKRGGSGYGYTF.

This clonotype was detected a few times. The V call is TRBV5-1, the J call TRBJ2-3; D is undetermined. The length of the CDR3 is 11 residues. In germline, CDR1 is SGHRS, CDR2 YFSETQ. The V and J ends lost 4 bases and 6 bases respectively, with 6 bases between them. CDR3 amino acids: CASSGKDTQYF. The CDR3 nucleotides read TGCGCCAGCAGCGGAAAGGATACGCAGTATTTT.

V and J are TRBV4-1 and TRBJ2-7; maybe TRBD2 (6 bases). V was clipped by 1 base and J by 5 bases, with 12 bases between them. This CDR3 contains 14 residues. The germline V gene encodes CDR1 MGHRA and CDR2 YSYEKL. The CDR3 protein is CASSQVAGNHEQYF. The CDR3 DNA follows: TGCGCCAGCAGCCAAGTGGCGGGAAACCACGAGCAGTACTTC.

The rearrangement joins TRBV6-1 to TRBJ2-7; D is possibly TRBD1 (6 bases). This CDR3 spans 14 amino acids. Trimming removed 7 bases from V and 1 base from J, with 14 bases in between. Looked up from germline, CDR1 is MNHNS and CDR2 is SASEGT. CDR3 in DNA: TGTGCCAGCATTGGGACACCCCCATCCTACGAGCAGTACTTC. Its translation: CASIGTPPSYEQYF.

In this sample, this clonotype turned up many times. The CDR3 sequence: CASSLEATSTDTQYF. The CDR3 DNA is TGTGCCAGCAGCTTAGAGGCTACCTCCACAGATACGCAGTATTTT. J is TRBJ2-3 and V is TRBV11-1; the D is unclear. V was pared by 1 base and J by 2 bases, with 10 bases between. The CDR3 is 15 residues long. CDR1 SGHAT and CDR2 FQDESV come from the germline V gene (reference sequence).

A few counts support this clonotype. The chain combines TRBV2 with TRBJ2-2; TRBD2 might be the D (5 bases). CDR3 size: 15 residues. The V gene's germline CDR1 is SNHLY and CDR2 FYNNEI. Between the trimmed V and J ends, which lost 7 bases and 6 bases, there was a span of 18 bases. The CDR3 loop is CASTVDYGYAGELFF. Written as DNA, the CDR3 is TGTGCCAGCACCGTTGACTATGGTTATGCCGGGGAGCTGTTTTTT.

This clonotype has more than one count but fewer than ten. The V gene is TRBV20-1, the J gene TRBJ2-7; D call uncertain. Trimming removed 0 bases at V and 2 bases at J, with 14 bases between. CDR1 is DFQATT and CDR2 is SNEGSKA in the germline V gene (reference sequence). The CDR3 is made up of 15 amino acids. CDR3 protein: CSARDPLGGPYEQYF. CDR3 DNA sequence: TGCAGTGCTAGAGATCCTCTGGGCGGTCCCTACGAGCAGTACTTC.

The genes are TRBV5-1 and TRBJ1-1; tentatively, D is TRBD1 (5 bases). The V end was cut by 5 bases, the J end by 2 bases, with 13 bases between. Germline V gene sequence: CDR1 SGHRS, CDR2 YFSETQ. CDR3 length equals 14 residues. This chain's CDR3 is CASRTGGKNTEAFF. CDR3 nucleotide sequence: TGCGCCAGCAGAACGGGGGGGAAAAACACTGAAGCTTTCTTT.

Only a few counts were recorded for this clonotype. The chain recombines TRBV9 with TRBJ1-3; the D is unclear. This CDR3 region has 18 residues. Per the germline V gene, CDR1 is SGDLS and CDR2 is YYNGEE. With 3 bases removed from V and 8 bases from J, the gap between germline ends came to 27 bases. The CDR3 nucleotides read TGTGCCAGCAGCGATAAAATTTCCTCCTTCGGGAGTGGGGACACCATATATTTT. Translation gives CASSDKISSFGSGDTIYF.

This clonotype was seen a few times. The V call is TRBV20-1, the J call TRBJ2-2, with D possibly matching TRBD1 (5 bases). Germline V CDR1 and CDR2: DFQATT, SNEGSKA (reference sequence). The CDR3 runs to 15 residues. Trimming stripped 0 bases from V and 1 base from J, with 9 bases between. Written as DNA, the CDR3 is TGCAGTGCTAGAGAAGTAGGGGTGAACACCGGGGAGCTGTTTTTT. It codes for CSAREVGVNTGELFF.

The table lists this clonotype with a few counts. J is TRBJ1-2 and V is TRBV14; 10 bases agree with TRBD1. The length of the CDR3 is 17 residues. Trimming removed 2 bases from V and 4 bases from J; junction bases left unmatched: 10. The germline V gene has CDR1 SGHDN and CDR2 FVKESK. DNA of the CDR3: TGTGCCAGCAGCCAAAAGTTTCTCCGGGACAGGGGCTATGGCTACACCTTC. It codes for CASSQKFLRDRGYGYTF.

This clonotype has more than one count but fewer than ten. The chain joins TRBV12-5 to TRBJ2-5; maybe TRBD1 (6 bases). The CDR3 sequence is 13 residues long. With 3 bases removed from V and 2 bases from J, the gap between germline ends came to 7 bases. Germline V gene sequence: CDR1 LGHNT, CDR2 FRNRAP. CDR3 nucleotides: TGTGCTAGTGGTTTCGGACAGCAAGAGACCCAGTACTTC. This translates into CASGFGQQETQYF.

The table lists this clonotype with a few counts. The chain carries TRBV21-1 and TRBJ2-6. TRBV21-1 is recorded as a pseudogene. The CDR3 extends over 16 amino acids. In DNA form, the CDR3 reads TGTGCCAGCAGCAAAGGAGCGTGGTCAGGGGCCAACGTCCTGACTTTC. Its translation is CASSKGAWSGANVLTF.

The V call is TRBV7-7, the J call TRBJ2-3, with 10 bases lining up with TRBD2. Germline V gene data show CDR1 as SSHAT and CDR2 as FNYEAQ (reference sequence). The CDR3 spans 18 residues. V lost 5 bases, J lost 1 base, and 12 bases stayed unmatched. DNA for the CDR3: TGTGCCAGCAGCATAAGCCACTCCGGGACTAGCGGCACAGATACGCAGTATTTT. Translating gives CASSISHSGTSGTDTQYF.

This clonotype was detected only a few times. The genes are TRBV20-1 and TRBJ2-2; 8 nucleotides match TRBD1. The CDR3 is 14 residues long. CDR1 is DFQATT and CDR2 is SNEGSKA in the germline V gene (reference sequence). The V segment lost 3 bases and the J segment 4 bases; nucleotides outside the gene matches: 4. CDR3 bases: TGCAGTGCTAGGCAGGGGGCTTCCACCGGGGAGCTGTTTTTT. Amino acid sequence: CSARQGASTGELFF.

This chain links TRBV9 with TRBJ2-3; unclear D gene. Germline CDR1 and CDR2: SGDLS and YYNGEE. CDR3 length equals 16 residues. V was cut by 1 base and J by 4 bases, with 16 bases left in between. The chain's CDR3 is CASSVYSSVEADTQYF. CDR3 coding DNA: TGTGCCAGCAGCGTATATAGTTCTGTGGAAGCAGATACGCAGTATTTT.